This T cell receptor (beta chain) was recovered during a study of T cells after yellow fever vaccination. One entry per CDR3 protein, called by TCRdb with MiXCR from the 5' RACE reads. The sample lists 120,000 or so distinct CDR3 sequences; about 7.8% were seen once. This CDR3 contains 16 residues. CDR1 SQVTM and CDR2 ANQGSEA come from the germline V gene. A note on this clonotype: A read error may be the cause here, since a much bigger clone is one base away.

The rearrangement links TRBV29-1 to TRBJ2-1, with D perhaps given as TRBD1 or TRBD2 (5 bases each). The source of this sequence is a man between 18 and 29 years old who received the YFV17D yellow fever vaccine. The material sequenced was CD4+ T cells sorted from PBMCs, taken around 45 days after the first yellow fever vaccination. The DNA of the CDR3 is TGCAGCGTTCTGACCCCGGGACGCAACTCCTACAATAAGCAGTTCTTC. Its translation: CSVLTPGRNSYNKQFF.